The clone carrying this T cell receptor (beta chain) was observed many times. Antigen: not known. Compared with germline, one end of the junction differs, possibly owing to a read error. The V gene's germline CDR1 is SGHTA and CDR2 FQGNSA. The CDR3 is made up of 14 amino acids. The data were taken from a study of response to subunit inactivated influenza vaccine. TCRdb passed the RT-PCR reads through MiXCR, listing each CDR3 protein once. The table includes about 830,000 distinct CDR3 sequences, roughly 18% detected once. General study findings and limits: New T cells are recruited in small numbers by each seasonal influenza vaccination, according to the authors' suggestion.

The sequenced sample was PBMCs from blood, obtained 5 days after vaccination. The clonotype comes from a man aged 50 to 59 who received an inactivated influenza vaccine. The chain has TRBV7-2 and TRBJ2-5, with TRBD1 identical over 9 bases. CDR3 DNA: TGTGCCAGCAGTTTAGGGACAGGGAGGGAGACCCAGTACTTC. Amino acids: CASSLGTGRETQYF.